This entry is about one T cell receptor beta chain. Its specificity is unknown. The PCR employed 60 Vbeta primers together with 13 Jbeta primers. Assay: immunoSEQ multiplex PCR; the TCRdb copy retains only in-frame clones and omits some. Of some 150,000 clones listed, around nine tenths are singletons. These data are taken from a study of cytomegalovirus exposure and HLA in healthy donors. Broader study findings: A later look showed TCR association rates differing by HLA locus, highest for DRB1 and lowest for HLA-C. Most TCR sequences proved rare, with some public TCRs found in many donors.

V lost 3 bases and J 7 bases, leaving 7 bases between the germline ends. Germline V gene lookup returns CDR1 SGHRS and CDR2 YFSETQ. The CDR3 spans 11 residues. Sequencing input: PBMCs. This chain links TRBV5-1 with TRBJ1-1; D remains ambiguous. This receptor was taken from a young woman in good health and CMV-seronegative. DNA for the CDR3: TGCGCCAGCAGCTCCGACTATGAAGCTTTCTTT. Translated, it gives CASSSDYEAFF.